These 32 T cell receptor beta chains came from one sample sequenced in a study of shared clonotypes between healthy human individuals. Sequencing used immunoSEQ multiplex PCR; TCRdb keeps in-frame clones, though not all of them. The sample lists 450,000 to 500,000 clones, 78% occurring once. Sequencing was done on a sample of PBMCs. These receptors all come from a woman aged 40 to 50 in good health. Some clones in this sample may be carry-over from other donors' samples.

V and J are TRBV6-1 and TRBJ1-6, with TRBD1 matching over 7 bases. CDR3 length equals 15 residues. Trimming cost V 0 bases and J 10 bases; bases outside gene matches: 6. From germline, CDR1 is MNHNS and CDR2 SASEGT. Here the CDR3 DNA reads TGTGCCAGCAGTGAAGCTACGACAGGGTACTCACCCCTCCACTTT. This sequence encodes CASSEATTGYSPLHF.

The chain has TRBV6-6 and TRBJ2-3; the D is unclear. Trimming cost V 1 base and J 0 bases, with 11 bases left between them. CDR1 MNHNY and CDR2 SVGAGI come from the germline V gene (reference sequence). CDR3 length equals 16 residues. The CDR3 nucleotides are TGTGCCAGCAGTTACTTGGGTCCGACTAGCACAGATACGCAGTATTTT. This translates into CASSYLGPTSTDTQYF.

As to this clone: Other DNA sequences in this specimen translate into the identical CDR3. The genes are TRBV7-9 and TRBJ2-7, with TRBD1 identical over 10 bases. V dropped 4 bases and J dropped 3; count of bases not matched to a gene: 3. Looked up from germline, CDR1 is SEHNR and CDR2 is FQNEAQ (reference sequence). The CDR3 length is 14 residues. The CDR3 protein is CASSSRTGGYEQYF. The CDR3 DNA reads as TGTGCCAGCAGCTCCCGGACAGGGGGCTACGAGCAGTACTTC.

The CDR3 DNA follows: TGTGCCAGCAGTGGTTCTGCTGGTGGGGCCAACGTCCTGACTTTC. Translation gives CASSGSAGGANVLTF. The chain couples TRBV2 to TRBJ2-6; unclear D gene. CDR1 and CDR2 (germline): SNHLY, FYNNEI. Trimming cost V 4 bases and J 3 bases, with 10 bases left between them. This CDR3 has 15 residues.

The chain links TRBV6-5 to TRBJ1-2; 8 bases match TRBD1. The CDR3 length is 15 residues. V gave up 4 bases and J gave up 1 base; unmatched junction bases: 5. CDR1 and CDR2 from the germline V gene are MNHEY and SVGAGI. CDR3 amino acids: CASSSRTGHNYGYTF. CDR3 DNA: TGTGCCAGCAGTTCCCGGACAGGGCATAACTATGGCTACACCTTC.

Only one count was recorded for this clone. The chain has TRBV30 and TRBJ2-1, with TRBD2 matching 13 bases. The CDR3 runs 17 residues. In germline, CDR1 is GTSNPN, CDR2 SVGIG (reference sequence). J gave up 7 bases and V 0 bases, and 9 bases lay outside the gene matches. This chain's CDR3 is CAWSVRVRLAGGNEQFF. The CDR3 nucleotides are TGTGCCTGGAGTGTACGCGTGAGACTAGCGGGAGGTAATGAGCAGTTCTTC.

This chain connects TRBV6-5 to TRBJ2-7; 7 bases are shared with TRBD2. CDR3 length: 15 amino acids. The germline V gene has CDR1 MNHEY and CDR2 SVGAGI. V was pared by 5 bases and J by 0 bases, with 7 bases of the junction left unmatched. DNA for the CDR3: TGTGCCAGCAGTGGGCCGGGACTACTCTCCTACGAGCAGTACTTC. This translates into CASSGPGLLSYEQYF.

CDR3 sequence (DNA): TGTGCCAGCAGCTTTTGGACTAACTCCTACAATGAGCAGTTCTTC. Amino acid sequence: CASSFWTNSYNEQFF. The chain recombines TRBV11-3 with TRBJ2-1, with TRBD2 as a possible D gene (6 bases). The ends were cut back, 3 bases at V and 0 bases at J, with 9 bases in the middle. This CDR3 is built from 15 residues. Germline assignment: CDR1 SGHNT and CDR2 YENEEA.

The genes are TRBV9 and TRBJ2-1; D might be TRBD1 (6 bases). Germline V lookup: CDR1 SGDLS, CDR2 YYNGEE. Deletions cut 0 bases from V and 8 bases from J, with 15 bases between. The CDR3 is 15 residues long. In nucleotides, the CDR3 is TGTGCCAGCAGCGTAGGGGGCCCGTGGGGGCATGAGCAGTTCTTC. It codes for CASSVGGPWGHEQFF.

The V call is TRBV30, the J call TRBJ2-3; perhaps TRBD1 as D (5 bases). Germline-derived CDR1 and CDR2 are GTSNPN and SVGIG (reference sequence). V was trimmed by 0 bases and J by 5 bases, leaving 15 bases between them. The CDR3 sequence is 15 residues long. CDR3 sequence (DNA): TGTGCCTGGAGTGTACGGGCGGACCAGGGAGATACGCAGTATTTT. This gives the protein CAWSVRADQGDTQYF.

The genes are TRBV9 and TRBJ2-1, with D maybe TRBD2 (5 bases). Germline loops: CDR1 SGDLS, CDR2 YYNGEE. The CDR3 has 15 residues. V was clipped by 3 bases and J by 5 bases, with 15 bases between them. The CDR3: CASSGQDSLNNEQFF. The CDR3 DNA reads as TGTGCCAGCAGCGGCCAGGACTCCTTGAACAATGAGCAGTTCTTC.

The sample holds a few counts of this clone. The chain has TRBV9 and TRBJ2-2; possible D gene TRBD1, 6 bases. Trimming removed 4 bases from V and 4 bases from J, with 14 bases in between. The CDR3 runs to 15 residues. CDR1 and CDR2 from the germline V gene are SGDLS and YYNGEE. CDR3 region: CASSPGTFSTGELFF. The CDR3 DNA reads TGTGCCAGCAGCCCGGGGACATTTAGCACCGGGGAGCTGTTTTTT.

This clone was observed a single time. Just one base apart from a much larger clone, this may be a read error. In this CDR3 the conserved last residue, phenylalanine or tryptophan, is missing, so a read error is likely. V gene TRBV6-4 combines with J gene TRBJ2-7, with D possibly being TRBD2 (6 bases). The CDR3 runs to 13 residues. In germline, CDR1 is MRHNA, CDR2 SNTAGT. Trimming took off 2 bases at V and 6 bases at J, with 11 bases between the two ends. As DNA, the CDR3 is TGTGCCAGCAGTGACACCCCGGAGGGCGAGCAGTACCTC. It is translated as CASSDTPEGEQYL.

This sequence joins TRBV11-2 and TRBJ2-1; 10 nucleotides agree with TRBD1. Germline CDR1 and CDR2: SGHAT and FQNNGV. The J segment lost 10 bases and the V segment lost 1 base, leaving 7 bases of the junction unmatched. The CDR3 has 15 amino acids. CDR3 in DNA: TGTGCCAGCAGCTTAGTAAGGGACAGGGGCTCCGAGCAGTTCTTC. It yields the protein CASSLVRDRGSEQFF.

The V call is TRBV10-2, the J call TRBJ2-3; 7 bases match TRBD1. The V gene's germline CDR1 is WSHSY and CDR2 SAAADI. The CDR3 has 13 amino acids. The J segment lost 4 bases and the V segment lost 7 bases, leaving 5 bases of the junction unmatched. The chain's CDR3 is CASTGQVSDTQYF. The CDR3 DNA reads TGCGCCAGCACTGGACAGGTTTCAGATACGCAGTATTTT.

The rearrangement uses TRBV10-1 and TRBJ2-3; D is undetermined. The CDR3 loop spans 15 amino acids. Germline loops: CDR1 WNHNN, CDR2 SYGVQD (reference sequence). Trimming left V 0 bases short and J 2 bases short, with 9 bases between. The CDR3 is CASSESIGDTDTQYF. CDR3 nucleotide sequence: TGCGCCAGCAGTGAGTCTATTGGAGACACAGATACGCAGTATTTT.

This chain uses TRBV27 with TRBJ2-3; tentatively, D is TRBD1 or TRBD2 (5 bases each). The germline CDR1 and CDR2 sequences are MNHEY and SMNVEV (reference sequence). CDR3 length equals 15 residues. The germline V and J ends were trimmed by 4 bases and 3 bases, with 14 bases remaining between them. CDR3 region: CASSSGPKGTDTQYF. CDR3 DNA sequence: TGTGCCAGCAGTTCGGGACCGAAGGGAACAGATACGCAGTATTTT.

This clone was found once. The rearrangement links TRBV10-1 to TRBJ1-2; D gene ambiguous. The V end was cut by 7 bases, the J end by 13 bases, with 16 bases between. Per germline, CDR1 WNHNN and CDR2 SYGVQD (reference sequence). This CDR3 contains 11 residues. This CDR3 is CASITFENSTF. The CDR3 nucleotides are TGCGCCAGCATTACCTTCGAGAACTCCACCTTC.

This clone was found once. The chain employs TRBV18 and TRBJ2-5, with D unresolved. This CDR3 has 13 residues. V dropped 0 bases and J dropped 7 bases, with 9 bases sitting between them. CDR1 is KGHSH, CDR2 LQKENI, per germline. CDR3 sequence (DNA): TGTGCCAGCTCACCACCATCAAGTAGGACCCAGTACTTC. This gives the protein CASSPPSSRTQYF.

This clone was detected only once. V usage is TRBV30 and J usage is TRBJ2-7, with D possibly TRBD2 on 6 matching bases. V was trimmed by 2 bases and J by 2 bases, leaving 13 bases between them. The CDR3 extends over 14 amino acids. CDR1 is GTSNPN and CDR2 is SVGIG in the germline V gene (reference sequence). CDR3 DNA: TGTGCCTGGAGTTCCCCCGGCGGGACCTACGAGCAGTACTTC. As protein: CAWSSPGGTYEQYF.

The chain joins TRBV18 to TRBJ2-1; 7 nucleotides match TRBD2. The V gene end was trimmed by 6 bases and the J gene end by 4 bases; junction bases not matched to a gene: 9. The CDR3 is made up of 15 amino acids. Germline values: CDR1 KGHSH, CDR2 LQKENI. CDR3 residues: CASSPGQREYNEQFF. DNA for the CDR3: TGTGCCAGCTCCCCGGGCCAGCGGGAATACAATGAGCAGTTCTTC.

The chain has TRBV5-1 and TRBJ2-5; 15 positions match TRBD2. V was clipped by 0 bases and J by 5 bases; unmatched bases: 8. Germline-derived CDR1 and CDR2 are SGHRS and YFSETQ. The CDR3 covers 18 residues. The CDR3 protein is CASSLGGLAGGPGETQYF. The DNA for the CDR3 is TGCGCCAGCAGCTTGGGAGGACTAGCGGGAGGGCCAGGGGAGACCCAGTACTTC.

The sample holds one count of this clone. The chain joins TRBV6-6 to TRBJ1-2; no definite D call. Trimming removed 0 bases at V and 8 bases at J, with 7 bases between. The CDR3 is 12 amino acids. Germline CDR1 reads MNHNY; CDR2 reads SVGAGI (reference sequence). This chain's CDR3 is CASSYSSGGYTF. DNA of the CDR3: TGTGCCAGCAGTTACTCGTCGGGGGGCTACACCTTC.

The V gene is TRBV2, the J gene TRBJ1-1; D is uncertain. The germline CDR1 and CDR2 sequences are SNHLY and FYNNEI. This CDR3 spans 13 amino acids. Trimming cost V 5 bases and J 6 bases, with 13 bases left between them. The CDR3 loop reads CASSHPLDAEAFF. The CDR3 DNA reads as TGTGCCAGCAGTCATCCCCTTGACGCTGAAGCTTTCTTT.

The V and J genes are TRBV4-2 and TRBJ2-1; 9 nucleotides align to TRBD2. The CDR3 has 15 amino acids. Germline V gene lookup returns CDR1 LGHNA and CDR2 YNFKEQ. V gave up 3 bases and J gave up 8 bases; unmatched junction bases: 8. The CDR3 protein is CASSHSSGIGDEQFF. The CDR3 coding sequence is TGTGCCAGCAGCCATTCTAGCGGGATCGGGGATGAGCAGTTCTTC.

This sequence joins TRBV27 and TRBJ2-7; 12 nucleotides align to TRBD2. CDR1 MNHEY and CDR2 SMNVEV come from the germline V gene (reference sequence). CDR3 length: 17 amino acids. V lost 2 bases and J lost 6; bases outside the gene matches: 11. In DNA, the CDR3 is TGTGCCAGCAGTTTAACCCGACTAGCGGGAGAAGCCTTCGAGCAGTACTTC. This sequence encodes CASSLTRLAGEAFEQYF.

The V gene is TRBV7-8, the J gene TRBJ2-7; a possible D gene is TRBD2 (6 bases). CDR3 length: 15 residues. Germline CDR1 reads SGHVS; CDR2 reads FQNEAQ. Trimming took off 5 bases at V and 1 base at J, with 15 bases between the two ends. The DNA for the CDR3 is TGTGCCAGCAGCACCCGACTAGTGCCGTCCTACGAGCAGTACTTC. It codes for CASSTRLVPSYEQYF.

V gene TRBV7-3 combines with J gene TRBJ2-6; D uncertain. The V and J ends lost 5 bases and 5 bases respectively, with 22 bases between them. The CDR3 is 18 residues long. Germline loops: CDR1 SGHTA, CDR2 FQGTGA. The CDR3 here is CASSSSARLQSRANVLTF. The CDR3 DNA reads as TGTGCCAGCAGCAGCAGTGCACGCTTACAAAGTCGGGCCAACGTCCTGACTTTC.

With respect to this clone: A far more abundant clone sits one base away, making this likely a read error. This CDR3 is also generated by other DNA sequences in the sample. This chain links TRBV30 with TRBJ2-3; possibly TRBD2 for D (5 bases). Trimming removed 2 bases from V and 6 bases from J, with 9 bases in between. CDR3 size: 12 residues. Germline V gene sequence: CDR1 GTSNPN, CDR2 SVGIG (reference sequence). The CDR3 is CAWSMGADTQYF. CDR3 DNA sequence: TGTGCCTGGAGTATGGGAGCGGATACGCAGTATTTT.

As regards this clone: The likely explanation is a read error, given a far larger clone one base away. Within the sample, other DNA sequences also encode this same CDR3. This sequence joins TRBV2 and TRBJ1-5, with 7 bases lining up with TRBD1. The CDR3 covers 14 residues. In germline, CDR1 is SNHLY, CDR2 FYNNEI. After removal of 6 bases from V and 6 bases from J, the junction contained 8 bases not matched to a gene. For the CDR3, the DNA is TGTGCCAGCAGCCCAGGGGGGGAGGCTCAGCCCCAGCATTTT. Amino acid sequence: CASSPGGEAQPQHF.

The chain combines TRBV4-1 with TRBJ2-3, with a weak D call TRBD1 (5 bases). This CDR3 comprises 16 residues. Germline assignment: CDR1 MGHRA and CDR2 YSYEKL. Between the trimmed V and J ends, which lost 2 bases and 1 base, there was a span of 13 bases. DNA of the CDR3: TGCGCCAGCAGCCAATCACAACCGACAGGCACAGATACGCAGTATTTT. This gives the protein CASSQSQPTGTDTQYF.

CDR3: CASGSTGYEQFF. CDR3 coding DNA: TGTGCCAGCGGTTCCACGGGATATGAGCAGTTCTTC. The chain employs TRBV28 and TRBJ2-1; D perhaps matches TRBD2 (5 bases). V lost 8 bases to trimming and J lost 8 bases, with 13 bases between them. Per germline, CDR1 MDHEN and CDR2 SYDVKM. The CDR3 covers 12 residues. Complete variable domain (other parts from reference TRBV28 and TRBJ2-1): DVKVTQSSRYLVKRTGEKVFLECVQDMDHENMFWYRQDPGLGLRLIYFSYDVKMKEKGDIPEGYSVSREKKERFSLILESASTNQTSMYLCASGSTGYEQFFGPGTRLTVL.